Presented here are 4 T cell receptor beta chains from one specimen sequenced in a study of T-cell reconstitution after alpha-beta-depleted transplantation in children. Unique molecular identifiers were incorporated during preparation of the TCRbeta library. TCRdb called the PCR reads again in MiXCR, with one record for every CDR3 protein. The sample records fewer than 120,000 distinct CDR3 sequences, 10% being singletons. The material was PBMCs from the stem cell graft donor, obtained from the stem cell graft. These receptors came from a human donor who donated a stem cell graft to a child with acute lymphoblastic leukemia.

This clonotype was seen at least ten times. This rearrangement joins TRBV29-1 to TRBJ1-3; a weak D match, TRBD1 (6 bases). V lost 6 bases to trimming and J lost 0 bases, with 12 bases between them. This CDR3 comprises 14 residues. Germline V gives CDR1 SQVTM, CDR2 ANQGSEA. This CDR3 is CSVRDTTSGNTIYF. In nucleotides, the CDR3 is TGCAGCGTCCGGGACACAACCTCTGGAAACACCATATATTTT.

This clonotype was seen many times. The rearrangement joins TRBV27 to TRBJ2-7; no clear D. The length of the CDR3 is 13 residues. The germline CDR1 and CDR2 sequences are MNHEY and SMNVEV (reference sequence). The V end was cut by 2 bases, the J end by 3 bases, with 8 bases between. The DNA of the CDR3 is TGTGCCAGCAGTTTACAGGCACACTACGAGCAGTACTTC. Protein: CASSLQAHYEQYF.

Concerning this clonotype: An end of the junction does not agree with germline; a read error may underlie this. DNA for the CDR3: TGTGGCAGCAGCCTGGACCTACAACATGGCTACACCTTC. Amino acid sequence: CGSSLDLQHGYTF. The genes are TRBV7-6 and TRBJ1-2; D ambiguous. Germline CDR1 reads SGHVS; CDR2 reads FNYEAQ. The CDR3 consists of 13 residues.

This clonotype was recorded many times. The genes are TRBV27 and TRBJ1-2; D might be TRBD1 (5 bases). Trimming removed 3 bases from V and 4 bases from J, with 15 bases in between. The CDR3 contains 15 residues. Per germline, CDR1 MNHEY and CDR2 SMNVEV (reference sequence). The CDR3 spells CASSFGQGRSYGYTF. Here the CDR3 DNA reads TGTGCCAGCAGTTTTGGGCAGGGACGAAGCTATGGCTACACCTTC.